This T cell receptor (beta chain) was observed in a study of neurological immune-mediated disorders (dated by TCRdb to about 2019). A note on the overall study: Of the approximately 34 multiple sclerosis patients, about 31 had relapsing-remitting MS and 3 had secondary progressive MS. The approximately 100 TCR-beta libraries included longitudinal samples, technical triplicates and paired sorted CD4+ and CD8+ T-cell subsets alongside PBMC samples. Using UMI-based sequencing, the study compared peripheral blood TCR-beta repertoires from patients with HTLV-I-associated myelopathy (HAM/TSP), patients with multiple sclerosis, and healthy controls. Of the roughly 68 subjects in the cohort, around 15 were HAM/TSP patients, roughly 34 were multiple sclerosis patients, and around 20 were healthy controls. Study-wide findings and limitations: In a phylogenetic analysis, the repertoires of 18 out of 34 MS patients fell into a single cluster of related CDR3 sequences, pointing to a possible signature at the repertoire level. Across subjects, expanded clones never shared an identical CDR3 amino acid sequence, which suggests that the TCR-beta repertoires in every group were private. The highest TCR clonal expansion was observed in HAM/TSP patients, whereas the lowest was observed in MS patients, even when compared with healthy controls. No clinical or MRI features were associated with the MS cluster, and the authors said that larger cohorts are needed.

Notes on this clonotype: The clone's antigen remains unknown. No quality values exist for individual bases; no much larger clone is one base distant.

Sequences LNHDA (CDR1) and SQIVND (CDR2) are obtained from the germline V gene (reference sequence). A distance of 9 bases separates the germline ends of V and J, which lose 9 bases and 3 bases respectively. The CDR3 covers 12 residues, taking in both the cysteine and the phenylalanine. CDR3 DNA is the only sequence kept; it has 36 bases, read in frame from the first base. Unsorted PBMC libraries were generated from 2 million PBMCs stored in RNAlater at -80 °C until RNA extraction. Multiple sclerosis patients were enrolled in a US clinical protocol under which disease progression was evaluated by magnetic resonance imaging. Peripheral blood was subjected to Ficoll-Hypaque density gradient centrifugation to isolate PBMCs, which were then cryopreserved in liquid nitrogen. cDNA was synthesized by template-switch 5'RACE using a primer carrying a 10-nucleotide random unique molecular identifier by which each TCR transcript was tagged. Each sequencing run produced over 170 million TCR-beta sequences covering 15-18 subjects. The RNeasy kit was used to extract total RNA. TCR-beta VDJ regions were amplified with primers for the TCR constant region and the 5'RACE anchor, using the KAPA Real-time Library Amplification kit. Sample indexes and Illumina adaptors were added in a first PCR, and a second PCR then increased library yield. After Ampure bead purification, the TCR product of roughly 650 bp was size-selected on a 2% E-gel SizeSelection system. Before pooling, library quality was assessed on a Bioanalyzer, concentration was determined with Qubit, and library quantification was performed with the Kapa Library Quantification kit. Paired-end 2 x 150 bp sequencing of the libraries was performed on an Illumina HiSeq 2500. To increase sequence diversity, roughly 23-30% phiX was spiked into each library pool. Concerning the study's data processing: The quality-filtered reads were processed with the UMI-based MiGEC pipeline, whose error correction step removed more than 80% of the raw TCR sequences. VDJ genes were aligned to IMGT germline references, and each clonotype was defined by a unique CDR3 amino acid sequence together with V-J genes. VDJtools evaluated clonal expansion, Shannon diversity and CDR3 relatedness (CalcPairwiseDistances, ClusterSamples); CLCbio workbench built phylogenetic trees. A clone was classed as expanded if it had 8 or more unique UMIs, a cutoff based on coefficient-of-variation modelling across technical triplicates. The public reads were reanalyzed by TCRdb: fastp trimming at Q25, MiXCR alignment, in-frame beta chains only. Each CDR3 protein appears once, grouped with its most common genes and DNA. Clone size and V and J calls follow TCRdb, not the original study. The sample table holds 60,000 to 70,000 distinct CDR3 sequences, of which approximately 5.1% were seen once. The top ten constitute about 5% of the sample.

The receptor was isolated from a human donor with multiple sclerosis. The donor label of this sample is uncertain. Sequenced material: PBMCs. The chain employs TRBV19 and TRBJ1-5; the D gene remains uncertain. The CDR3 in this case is CASNYVNQPQHF. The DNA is TGTGCCAGCAACTACGTCAATCAGCCCCAGCATTTT.